This is a list of T cell receptor beta chains from one sample in a study of PD-1 blockade in classical Hodgkin lymphoma. TCRdb's copy holds only in-frame clones and misses some; the assay was immunoSEQ multiplex PCR. The sample lists more than 20,000 clones, 80% to 90% occurring once. Sequencing used peripheral blood mononuclear cells (PBMCs), obtained before the fourth cycle of nivolumab. The receptors shown here come from a human donor with classical Hodgkin lymphoma. CDR3s leave out the opening cysteine and the closing phenylalanine or tryptophan. Each record gives: J gene, clone size, V gene, CDR3 protein. Where a row states a size, it is once, few, many or the class of an expanded clone; other rows omit it.

TRBJ2-2 NA TRBV4-2 ASSQDGGIGGELF
TRBJ2-7 NA TRBV10-2 ASRPTGGTRAYEQY
TRBJ1-2 NA TRBV28 ASSLPGLGYT
TRBJ1-2 NA TRBV7-9 ASSLARELKGYT
TRBJ1-3 NA TRBV13 ASSSVTSGNTIY
TRBJ1-5 NA TRBV21-1 ASITLMRDRAGQPQH
TRBJ1-2 NA TRBV7-9 ASSLGGQIYGYT
TRBJ2-1 NA TRBV20-1 SARLEWEQF
TRBJ2-3 NA TRBV6-5 ASSYGQGPSVAY
TRBJ1-2 NA TRBV18 ASSPPTFHSGYT
TRBJ2-1 NA TRBV27 ASSSAGLAAYNEQF
TRBJ2-2 NA TRBV7-2 ASSSSTGELF
TRBJ2-1 NA TRBV5-4 ASNHRSVDYNEQF
TRBJ1-5 NA TRBV28 ASSPGQGTQPQH
TRBJ1-3 NA TRBV5-1 ASSLLSTEYGNTIY
TRBJ2-7 NA TRBV6-6 ASTSGYEQY
TRBJ2-7 NA TRBV4-3 ASSQDSGGNYEQY
TRBJ1-2 NA TRBV28 ASSLPTGLNYGYT
TRBJ1-1 NA TRBV27 VTREGNTEAF
TRBJ2-3 NA TRBV19 ASSIARDSRGDTQY
TRBJ2-1 NA TRBV6-5 ASSYSIFFDEQF
TRBJ2-7 NA TRBV2 ASSEKGAGEQY
TRBJ2-3 NA TRBV2 ATTGTSGGRGDTQY
TRBJ1-2 few TRBV18 ASSPENEGSGYT
TRBJ2-1 NA TRBV4-2 ASSQGLEDNEQF
TRBJ1-1 NA TRBV7-2 ASSTQRSREAEAF
TRBJ1-2 NA TRBV18 ASSPPGDPYGYT
TRBJ2-1 NA TRBV7-9 ASSWMGDDEQF
TRBJ1-2 NA TRBV19 ASSIQGGSYGYT
TRBJ2-3 NA TRBV11-2 ASSLDPTATDTQY
TRBJ2-1 NA TRBV7-8 ASSRDQREFYNEQF
TRBJ2-3 NA TRBV19 ASSRAPLLTDTQY
TRBJ2-7 NA TRBV2 ASSEGWGATSYEQY
TRBJ1-3 NA TRBV19 ASSSGTGSGNTIY
TRBJ2-4 NA TRBV7-2 ASSLGGTRGAKNIQY
TRBJ1-2 NA TRBV7-9 ASSPPRQGPNYGYT
TRBJ2-5 NA TRBV7-9 ASSTTEVVETQY
TRBJ2-5 NA TRBV2 ASSVGTQETQY
TRBJ2-7 medium-sized TRBV5-1 ASSADLVELREY
TRBJ2-3 NA TRBV5-8 ASRRLAGAPDTQY
TRBJ2-7 NA TRBV9 ASSASGGSYEQY
TRBJ1-5 NA TRBV5-6 ASSLQLRVYYQPQH
TRBJ1-2 NA TRBV5-6 ASSSGLSRGYT
TRBJ2-3 NA TRBV6-5 ASSYGDRRDTQY
TRBJ2-1 few TRBV7-7 ASSPFEGYEQF
TRBJ2-1 NA TRBV9 ASSVTGTRGEQF
TRBJ2-2 NA TRBV7-6 ASSPSVKGELF
NA once TRBV28 ASSTNRLRLNEQF
TRBJ2-1 NA TRBV11-3 ASSLNPAGGPYNEQF
TRBJ2-2 few TRBV2 ASSDAGASGELF
TRBJ1-1 NA TRBV15 ATSKQSEAF
TRBJ1-1 NA TRBV11-2 ASSLVGQGAEAF
TRBJ2-2 NA TRBV6-6 ASSPSGTLTGELF
TRBJ1-6 few TRBV5-1 ASSPDRGSPLH
TRBJ1-1 NA TRBV7-9 ASSRDGAEAF
TRBJ2-7 NA TRBV6-1 ASSERAGIRPAYEQY
TRBJ1-5 NA TRBV4-3 ASSQDKGLCRNQPQH
TRBJ1-1 NA TRBV10-3 AISASGPRMAEAF
TRBJ2-6 NA TRBV6-1 ASSERTGGYLSGANVLT
TRBJ2-3 NA TRBV28 ASSLVGSIGGTDTQY